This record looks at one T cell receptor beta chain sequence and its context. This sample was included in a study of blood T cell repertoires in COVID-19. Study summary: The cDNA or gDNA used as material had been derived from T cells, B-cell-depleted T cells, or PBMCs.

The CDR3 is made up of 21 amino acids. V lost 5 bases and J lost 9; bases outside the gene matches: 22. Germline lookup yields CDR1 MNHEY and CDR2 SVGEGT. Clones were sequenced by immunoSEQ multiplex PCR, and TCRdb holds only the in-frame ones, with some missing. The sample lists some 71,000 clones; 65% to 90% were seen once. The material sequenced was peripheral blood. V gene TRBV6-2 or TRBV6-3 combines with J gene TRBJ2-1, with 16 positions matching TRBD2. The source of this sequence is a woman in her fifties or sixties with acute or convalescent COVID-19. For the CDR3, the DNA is TGTGCCAGCAGTCTAACCTCCGTCCCGGGACTAGCGGGAGGGCCTTCGGGTGAGCAGTTCTTC. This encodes CASSLTSVPGLAGGPSGEQFF.